The clone carrying this T cell receptor (beta chain) was observed a few times. The entry originates in a study of early T cells in non-severe SARS-CoV-2 infection. V lost 5 bases and J 2 bases, leaving 16 bases between the germline ends. The CDR3 has 15 residues. Germline CDR1 MNHEY, CDR2 SVGEGT. TCRdb redid the calling of the 5' RACE reads with MiXCR, one entry per CDR3 protein. This repertoire shows 42,000 or so distinct CDR3 sequences, roughly 6% found once; its top ten account for around 7.7%. Here the sequenced sample was whole blood, taken at baseline. The gene calls are TRBV6-2 or TRBV6-3 and TRBJ2-7; tentatively, D is TRBD1 or TRBD2 (5 bases each). The receptor was derived from an adult who was a healthcare worker with PCR-confirmed SARS-CoV-2 infection or an uninfected control (not recorded which). DNA for the CDR3: TGTGCCAGCAGTGGGGCGGGCCGAACCGCCTACGAGCAGTACTTC. Its protein is CASSGAGRTAYEQYF.